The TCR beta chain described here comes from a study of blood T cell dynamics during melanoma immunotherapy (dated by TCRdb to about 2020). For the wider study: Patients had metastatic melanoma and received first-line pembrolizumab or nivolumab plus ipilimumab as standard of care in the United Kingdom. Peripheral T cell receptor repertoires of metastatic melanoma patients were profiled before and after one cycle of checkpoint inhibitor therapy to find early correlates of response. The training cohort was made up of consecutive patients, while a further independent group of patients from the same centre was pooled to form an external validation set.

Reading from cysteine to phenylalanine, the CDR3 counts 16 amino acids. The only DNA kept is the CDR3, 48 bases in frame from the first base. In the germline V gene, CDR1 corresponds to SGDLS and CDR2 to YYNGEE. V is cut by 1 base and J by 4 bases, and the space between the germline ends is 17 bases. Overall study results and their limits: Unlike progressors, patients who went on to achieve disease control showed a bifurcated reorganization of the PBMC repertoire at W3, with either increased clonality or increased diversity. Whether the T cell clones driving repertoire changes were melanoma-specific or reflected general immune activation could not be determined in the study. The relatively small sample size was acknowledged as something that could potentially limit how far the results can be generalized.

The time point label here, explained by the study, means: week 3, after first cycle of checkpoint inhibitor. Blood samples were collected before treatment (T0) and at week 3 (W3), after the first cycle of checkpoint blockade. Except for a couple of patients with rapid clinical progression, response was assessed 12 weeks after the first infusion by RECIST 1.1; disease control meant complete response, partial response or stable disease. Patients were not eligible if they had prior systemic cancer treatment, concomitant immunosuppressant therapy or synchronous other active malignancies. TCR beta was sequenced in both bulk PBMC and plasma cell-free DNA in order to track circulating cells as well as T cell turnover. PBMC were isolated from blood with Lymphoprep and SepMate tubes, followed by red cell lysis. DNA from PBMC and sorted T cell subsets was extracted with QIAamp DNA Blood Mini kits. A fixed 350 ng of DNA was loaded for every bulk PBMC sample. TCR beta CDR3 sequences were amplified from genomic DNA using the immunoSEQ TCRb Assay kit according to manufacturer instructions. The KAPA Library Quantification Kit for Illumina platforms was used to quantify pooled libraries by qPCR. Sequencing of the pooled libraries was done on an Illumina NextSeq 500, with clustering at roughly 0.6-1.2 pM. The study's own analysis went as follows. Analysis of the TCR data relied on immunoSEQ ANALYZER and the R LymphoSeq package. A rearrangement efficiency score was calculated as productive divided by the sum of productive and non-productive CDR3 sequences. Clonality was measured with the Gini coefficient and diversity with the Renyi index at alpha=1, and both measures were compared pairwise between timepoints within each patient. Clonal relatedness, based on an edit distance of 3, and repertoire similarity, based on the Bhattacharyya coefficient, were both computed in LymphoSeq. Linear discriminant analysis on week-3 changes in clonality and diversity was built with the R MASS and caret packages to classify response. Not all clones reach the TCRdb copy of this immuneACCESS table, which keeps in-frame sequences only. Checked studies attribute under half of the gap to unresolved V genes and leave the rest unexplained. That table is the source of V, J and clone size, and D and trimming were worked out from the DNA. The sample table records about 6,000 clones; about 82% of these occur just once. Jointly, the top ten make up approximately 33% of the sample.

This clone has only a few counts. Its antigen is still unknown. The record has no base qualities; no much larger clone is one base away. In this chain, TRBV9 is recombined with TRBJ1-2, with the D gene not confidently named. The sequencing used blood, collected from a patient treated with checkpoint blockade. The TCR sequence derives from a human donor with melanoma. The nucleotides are TGTGCCAGCAGCGTAAATGATGGACTAAAGCTCTATGGCTACACCTTC. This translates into CASSVNDGLKLYGYTF.